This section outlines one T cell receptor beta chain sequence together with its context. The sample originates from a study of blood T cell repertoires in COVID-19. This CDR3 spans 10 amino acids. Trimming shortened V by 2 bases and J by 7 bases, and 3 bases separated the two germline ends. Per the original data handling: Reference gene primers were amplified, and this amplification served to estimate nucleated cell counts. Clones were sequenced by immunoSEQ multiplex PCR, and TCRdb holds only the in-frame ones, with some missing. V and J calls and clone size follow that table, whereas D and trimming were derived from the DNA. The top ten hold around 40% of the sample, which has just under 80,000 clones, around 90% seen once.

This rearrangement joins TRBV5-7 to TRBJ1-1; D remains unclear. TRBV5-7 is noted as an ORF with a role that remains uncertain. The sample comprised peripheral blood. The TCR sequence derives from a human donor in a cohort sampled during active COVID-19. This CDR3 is CASSFGEAFF. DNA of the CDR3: TGTGCCAGCAGCTTCGGTGAAGCTTTCTTT.